These T cell receptor beta chains were read from a single sample in a study of cytomegalovirus exposure and HLA in healthy donors. Libraries were prepared by immunoSEQ multiplex PCR; TCRdb keeps only in-frame clonotypes and omits some of them. The sample lists 110,000 to 150,000 clones; approximately 87% were seen once. Input material: PBMCs. The receptors stem from a man between 18 and 29 years old in good health and CMV-seronegative. The CDR3 runs from the conserved cysteine through the conserved F or W. D genes are given only for firm matches. Not every row has a clone size; where given, it reads once, few, many or a size class.

CDR3nt | CDR3aa | abundance | d_gene | j_gene | v_gene
TGTGCCAGCAGTGCGGACAGGGGCAATCAGCCCCAGCATTTT | CASSADRGNQPQHF | once | TRBD1 | TRBJ1-5 | TRBV27
TGCGCCAGCAGCCAATCGACAGGGTACCAAGAGACCCAGTACTTC | CASSQSTGYQETQYF | - | TRBD1 | TRBJ2-5 | TRBV4-1
TGTGCCAGCTTCTCGGGGGGAGATACGCAGTATTTT | CASFSGGDTQYF | - | TRBD2 | TRBJ2-3 | TRBV18
TGTGCCAGCAGTTTTTTACAGGGGAGGTACGAGCAGTACTTC | CASSFLQGRYEQYF | - | - | TRBJ2-7 | TRBV27
TGTGCCAGAGAAGTCCGTGGAGTGGAGACCCAGTACTTC | CAREVRGVETQYF | once | - | TRBJ2-5 | TRBV2
TGTGCCAGCAGCCGTCAGGGGAACACTGAAGCTTTCTTT | CASSRQGNTEAFF | - | - | TRBJ1-1 | TRBV7-9
TGTGCCAGTAGTACCCAGGGACAGGGCACAGAGACCCAGTACTTC | CASSTQGQGTETQYF | - | TRBD1 | TRBJ2-5 | TRBV19
TGTGCCAGCAGTGGACAGGGAAATCAGCCCCAGCATTTT | CASSGQGNQPQHF | - | TRBD1 | TRBJ1-5 | TRBV2
TGTGCCAGCAGCAGGGACTCCCATGGCTACACCTTC | CASSRDSHGYTF | - | - | TRBJ1-2 | TRBV9
TGTGCCAGCAAGGAGGTTCCGAACACCGGGGAGCTGTTTTTT | CASKEVPNTGELFF | few | - | TRBJ2-2 | TRBV6-1
TGTGCCAGCAGCCCCGGGACAGAGGTGGGCGAGCAGTACTTC | CASSPGTEVGEQYF | few | TRBD1 | TRBJ2-7 | TRBV11-2
TGTGCCAGCCCGTCCCCGCCGAGCTATGGCTACACCTTC | CASPSPPSYGYTF | - | - | TRBJ1-2 | TRBV6-1
TGTGCCAGCTGGGGCGATCTAGACCGTTCCTACGAGCAGTACTTC | CASWGDLDRSYEQYF | - | - | TRBJ2-7 | TRBV7-9
TGCGCCAGCAGCCAGGTGATGATTGCGGGAGGGCCCGAGCAGTACTTC | CASSQVMIAGGPEQYF | once | TRBD2 | TRBJ2-7 | TRBV4-3
TGTGCCAGCATGATGACAGGGGGTCAGCCCCAGCATTTT | CASMMTGGQPQHF | - | TRBD1 | TRBJ1-5 | TRBV28
TGTGCCAGCAGCTTGCGCCCCCTACAGGGGGGGACAGACAATGAGCAGTTCTTC | CASSLRPLQGGTDNEQFF | - | - | TRBJ2-1 | TRBV7-7
TGCGCCAGCAGCGAGGCCGGGACTAGCGGGAGCGGAGCAGATACGCAGTATTTT | CASSEAGTSGSGADTQYF | - | TRBD2 | TRBJ2-3 | TRBV10-1